These 10 T cell receptor beta chains share one sample of origin, sequenced in a study of CD8 T cells in ankylosing spondylitis. Findings and limits, study-wide: Blood from ankylosing spondylitis patients appeared to carry a characteristic roughly eight-variant TCR beta motif.

TCRdb redid the calling of the 5' RACE reads with MiXCR, one entry per CDR3 protein. The sample consists of approximately 440,000 distinct CDR3 sequences, roughly 17% of them appearing once. These receptors lack a known antigen. Material for sequencing was blood, either unsorted or a sorted T cell fraction (not recorded which). These receptors all come from a male donor with ankylosing spondylitis.

The chain couples TRBV27 to TRBJ2-1; 9 bases agree with TRBD2. CDR3 length: 15 amino acids. The V and J ends lost 5 bases and 4 bases, in that order; junction bases with no gene match: 6. Germline loops: CDR1 MNHEY, CDR2 SMNVEV (reference sequence). The CDR3 DNA reads as TGTGCCAGCAGTCAGAAAGCGGGGGGATACAATGAGCAGTTCTTC. Protein sequence: CASSQKAGGYNEQFF.

The V and J genes are TRBV4-1 and TRBJ2-3; tentatively, D is TRBD1 or TRBD2 (5 bases each). V was clipped by 3 bases and J by 5 bases, with 18 bases between them. CDR3 length: 16 residues. Germline-derived CDR1 and CDR2 are MGHRA and YSYEKL. Here the CDR3 DNA reads TGCGCCAGCAGCCATAACCGGGCCCCAGGGAGAGATACGCAGTATTTT. It is translated as CASSHNRAPGRDTQYF.

The V call is TRBV20-1, the J call TRBJ2-3, with D perhaps TRBD2 (6 bases). Deletions cut 0 bases from V and 2 bases from J, with 15 bases between. The germline V gene has CDR1 DFQATT and CDR2 SNEGSKA (reference sequence). This CDR3 has 16 amino acids. Written as DNA, the CDR3 is TGCAGTGCTAGAGATGGGGTAGCGGCACACACAGATACGCAGTATTTT. Translation gives CSARDGVAAHTDTQYF.

This clonotype has only a few counts. The gene calls are TRBV7-6 and TRBJ1-5, with a tentative D call TRBD1 (5 bases). Trimming pared 2 bases from V and 2 bases from J, leaving 19 bases between. CDR3 length: 18 amino acids. Germline V lookup: CDR1 SGHVS, CDR2 FNYEAQ. DNA of the CDR3: TGTGCCAGCAGCTTATTAGCCAGGGAGCTATTGGGCAATCAGCCCCAGCATTTT. Translating it yields CASSLLARELLGNQPQHF.

This clonotype was observed a few times. V usage is TRBV29-1 and J usage is TRBJ2-1, with 7 bases matching TRBD2. The ends lost 7 bases at V and 3 bases at J; junction bases unmatched: 27. Germline V gene sequence: CDR1 SQVTM, CDR2 ANQGSEA. The CDR3 loop spans 20 amino acids. The chain's CDR3 is CSAEKILGYAAGPFYNEQFF. DNA of the CDR3: TGCAGCGCCGAGAAGATACTAGGCTACGCAGCGGGACCTTTCTACAATGAGCAGTTCTTC.

This clonotype came up a few times. J is TRBJ2-1 and V is TRBV19; possible D gene TRBD1, 5 bases. The germline V gene encodes CDR1 LNHDA and CDR2 SQIVND (reference sequence). V lost 4 bases and J 6 bases, leaving 16 bases between the germline ends. This CDR3 region has 15 residues. CDR3 DNA sequence: TGTGCCAGTAGTAGAGGTCAGGGTTATAGCAATGAGCAGTTCTTC. Protein product: CASSRGQGYSNEQFF.

CDR3 sequence: CASSDRDRGSETQYF. CDR3 DNA sequence: TGCGCCAGCAGCGATCGGGACAGGGGGTCAGAGACCCAGTACTTC. The V gene is TRBV4-1, the J gene TRBJ2-5; TRBD1 matches at 11 bases. Germline CDR1 is MGHRA and CDR2 is YSYEKL. There are 15 residues in the CDR3. After removal of 5 bases from V and 4 bases from J, the junction contained 6 bases not matched to a gene.

This clonotype was observed many times. The chain carries TRBV3-1 and TRBJ2-3; 10 nucleotides agree with TRBD2. From germline, CDR1 is LGHDT and CDR2 YNNKEL (reference sequence). J gave up 3 bases and V 4 bases, and 4 bases lay outside the gene matches. CDR3 length equals 15 residues. The CDR3 sequence is CASSPGTSETDTQYF. The CDR3 nucleotides read TGTGCCAGCAGCCCCGGGACTAGCGAAACAGATACGCAGTATTTT.

The chain uses TRBV27 and TRBJ2-3; 15 bases match TRBD2. The germline V gene encodes CDR1 MNHEY and CDR2 SMNVEV (reference sequence). This CDR3 has 18 residues. V was clipped by 2 bases and J by 1 base; unmatched bases: 4. The CDR3 DNA sequence: TGTGCCAGCAGTTTACGCGGACTAGCGGGGGGGGGCACAGATACGCAGTATTTT. Residues: CASSLRGLAGGGTDTQYF.

This chain links TRBV12-3 or TRBV12-4 with TRBJ2-1, with 7 nucleotides matching TRBD2. The CDR3 spans 14 residues. V shed 7 bases, J shed 3 bases, and the junction held 6 bases outside the gene matches. In DNA form, the CDR3 reads TGTGCCAGCAACCGCGGGAGCGGCTACAATGAGCAGTTCTTC. This gives the protein CASNRGSGYNEQFF.